This TCR beta chain was sequenced for a study of human T cells and chemical hapten exposure. About the research overall: Mostly female patients had alopecia areata, totalis or universalis.

Trimming removed 4 bases from V and 0 bases from J, with 6 bases in between. Germline V gene lookup returns CDR1 MNHNS and CDR2 SASEGT. CDR3 length equals 14 residues. One entry per CDR3 protein results from TCRdb running MiXCR on the RACE reads. The profile shows some 110,000 distinct CDR3 sequences, 9% to 13% of them singletons. Notes on the study in general: No alteration of TCRs above 1 in 1000 frequency was seen with DPC sensitization. Expanded TCR sets contained significantly more large CDR3 similarity clusters than controls. Positive correlation was observed between PT1 expanded TCR counts and patch test score.

This clonotype was seen a few times. Its antigen remains unknown. The time point here: patch test 1, 2 weeks after DPC sensitization. Treatment indicated: therapeutic diphenylcyclopropenone sensitization with weekly scalp DPC. The starting material was whole blood, obtained in connection with sensitization to the hapten diphenylcyclopropenone (DPC). The origin of this receptor is a woman aged 45-65 years with alopecia areata. Some clones in this sample may be carry-over from other donors' samples. This chain links TRBV6-1 with TRBJ1-4; unclear D gene. Here the CDR3 reads CASSGQATNEKLFF. The CDR3 nucleotides are TGTGCCAGCAGTGGTCAGGCAACTAATGAAAAACTGTTTTTT.